This T cell receptor beta chain was sequenced in a study of shared clonotypes between healthy human individuals. Generated by immunoSEQ multiplex PCR, the TCRdb table keeps only in-frame clones and is missing some. The sample holds 600,000 or so clones, roughly 98% seen once. Naive CD8 cells were CD45RO-negative, positively selected for CCR7, excluding terminally differentiated effector memory CD45RA+ cells. Germline V gene data show CDR1 as LNHNV and CDR2 as YYDKDF (reference sequence). This CDR3 spans 19 amino acids. Trimming took 0 bases from V and 4 from J, leaving 22 bases between them. V gene TRBV15 combines with J gene TRBJ2-1, with no clear D. Sequenced input: naive CD8+ T cells sorted from blood. The sequence was collected from a man aged 30-40 years in good health. The CDR3 protein is CATSRDPGINLLAYNEQFF. CDR3 sequence (DNA): TGTGCCACCAGCAGAGATCCCGGCATAAACCTTCTCGCGTACAATGAGCAGTTCTTC.